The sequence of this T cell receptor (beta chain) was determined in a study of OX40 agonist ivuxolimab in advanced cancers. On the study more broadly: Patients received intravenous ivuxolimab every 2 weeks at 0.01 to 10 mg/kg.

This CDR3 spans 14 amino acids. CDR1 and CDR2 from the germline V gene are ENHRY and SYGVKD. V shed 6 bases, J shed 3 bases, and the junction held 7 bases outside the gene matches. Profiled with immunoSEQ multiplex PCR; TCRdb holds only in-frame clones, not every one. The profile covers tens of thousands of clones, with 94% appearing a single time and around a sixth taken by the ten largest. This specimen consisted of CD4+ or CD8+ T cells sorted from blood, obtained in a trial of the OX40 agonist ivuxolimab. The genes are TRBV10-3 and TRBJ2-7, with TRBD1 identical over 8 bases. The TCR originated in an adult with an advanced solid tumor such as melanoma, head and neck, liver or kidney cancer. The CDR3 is CAISATGEGYEQYF. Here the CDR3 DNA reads TGTGCCATCAGCGCGACAGGGGAAGGCTACGAGCAGTACTTC.